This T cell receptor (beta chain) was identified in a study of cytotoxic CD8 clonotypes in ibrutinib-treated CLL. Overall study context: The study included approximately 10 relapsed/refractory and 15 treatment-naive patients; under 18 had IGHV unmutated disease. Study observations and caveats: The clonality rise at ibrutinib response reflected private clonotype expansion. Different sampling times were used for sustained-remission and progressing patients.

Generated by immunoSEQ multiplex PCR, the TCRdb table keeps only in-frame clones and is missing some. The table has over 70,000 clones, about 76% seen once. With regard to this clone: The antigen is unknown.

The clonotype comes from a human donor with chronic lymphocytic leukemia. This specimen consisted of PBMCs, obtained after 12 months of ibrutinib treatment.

In nucleotides, the CDR3 is TGTGCCAGCAGTTTAGGGGGAGCGGCCCCAGGGGCCTACAATGAGCAGTTCTTC. Amino acids: CASSLGGAAPGAYNEQFF. This chain connects TRBV28 to TRBJ2-1, with D possibly matching TRBD1 (6 bases). This CDR3 comprises 18 residues. V dropped 2 bases and J dropped 2 bases, with 19 bases sitting between them. Germline CDR1 is MDHEN and CDR2 is SYDVKM.